These T cell receptor beta chains were read from a single sample in a study of T-cell memory formation after mild COVID-19. TCRdb itself ran the 5' RACE reads through MiXCR, one entry per CDR3 protein. The profile shows a few hundred thousand distinct CDR3 sequences, roughly 19% of them singletons. Source material: PBMCs or a T cell subset sorted from them (not recorded which). The origin of the receptors is a man younger than 35 who had mild COVID-19 (a few samples of this study predate the infection). Cell type and time point are not known. Both conserved end residues are part of each CDR3. D genes are given only for firm matches. The size field is filled for only some rows; it gives once, few, many or a size class.

d_call clone_size j_call v_call cdr3_nt cdr3_aa
TRBD2 many TRBJ2-5 TRBV4-2 TGTGCCAGCAGCCAAGGGACTAGCGAGGGAGAGACCCAGTACTTC CASSQGTSEGETQYF
. . TRBJ2-5 TRBV21-1 TGTGCCAGCAGCCCCGGCCAGGGACTAGCGGAAGAGACCCAGTACTTC CASSPGQGLAEETQYF
. . TRBJ2-1 TRBV7-2 TGTGCCAGCAGCTCGCCCCGCTATGAGCAGTTCTTC CASSSPRYEQFF
. few TRBJ2-1 TRBV7-8 TGTGCCAGCAGCCGCGGACTAACCTACAATGAGCAGTTCTTC CASSRGLTYNEQFF
TRBD1 once TRBJ1-2 TRBV7-9 TGTGCCAGCAGCCTGAGGGACAGCCCTAACTATGGCTACACCTTC CASSLRDSPNYGYTF
. . TRBJ1-2 TRBV7-6 TGTGCCAGCAGCTTAGGGTGGAGGTCAGGCGACCTCTATGGCTACACCTTC CASSLGWRSGDLYGYTF
TRBD1 . TRBJ2-1 TRBV7-8 TGTGCCAGCAGCTTAACAGGGGGCACCTACAATGAGCAGTTCTTC CASSLTGGTYNEQFF
. few TRBJ2-3 TRBV9 TGTGCCAGCAGTGATAAGTGGGGGGCAACAGATACGCAGTATTTT CASSDKWGATDTQYF
TRBD1 few TRBJ1-1 TRBV12-3/TRBV12-4 TGTGCCAGCAGTGGCCCCGGGACAGGGAACACTGAAGCTTTCTTT CASSGPGTGNTEAFF
. once TRBJ1-2 TRBV6-2/TRBV6-3 TGTGCCAGCAGTTACTCGGGCAGGGCTAACTATGGCTACACCTTC CASSYSGRANYGYTF
. few TRBJ1-1 TRBV6-1 TGTGCCAGCAACAGACAGAACCTTGGGAACACTGAAGCTTTCTTT CASNRQNLGNTEAFF
TRBD1 few TRBJ1-6 TRBV10-2 TGCGCGGGACAGCCTTCGCGCGATGGGTCACCCCTCCACTTT CAGQPSRDGSPLHF
TRBD1 few TRBJ1-2 TRBV4-1 TGCGCCAGCAGCCAGATGAACAGGGGGCGATACGGCTACACCTTC CASSQMNRGRYGYTF
TRBD2 many TRBJ2-3 TRBV29-1 TGCAGCGTGGGTAGACTAGCGGCGGATACGCAGTATTTT CSVGRLAADTQYF
. . TRBJ2-2 TRBV7-2 TGTGCCAGCAGCTTCGGGGGAAGGGTAACCGGGGAGCTGTTTTTT CASSFGGRVTGELFF